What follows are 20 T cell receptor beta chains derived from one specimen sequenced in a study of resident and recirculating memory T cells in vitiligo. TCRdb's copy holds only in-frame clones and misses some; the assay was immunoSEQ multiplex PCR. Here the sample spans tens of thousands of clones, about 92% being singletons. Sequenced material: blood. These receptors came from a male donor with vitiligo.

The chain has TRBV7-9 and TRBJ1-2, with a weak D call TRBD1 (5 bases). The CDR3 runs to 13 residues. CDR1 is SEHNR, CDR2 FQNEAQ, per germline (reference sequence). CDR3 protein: CASGGLPNYGYTF. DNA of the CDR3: TGTGCGAGTGGGGGACTGCCTAACTATGGCTACACCTTC.

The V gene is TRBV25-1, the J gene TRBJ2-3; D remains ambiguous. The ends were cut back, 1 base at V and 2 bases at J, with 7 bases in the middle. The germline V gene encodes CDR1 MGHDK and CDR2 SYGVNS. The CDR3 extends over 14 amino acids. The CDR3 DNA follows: TGTGCCAGCAGTGAATTCGCTAACACAGATACGCAGTATTTT. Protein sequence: CASSEFANTDTQYF.

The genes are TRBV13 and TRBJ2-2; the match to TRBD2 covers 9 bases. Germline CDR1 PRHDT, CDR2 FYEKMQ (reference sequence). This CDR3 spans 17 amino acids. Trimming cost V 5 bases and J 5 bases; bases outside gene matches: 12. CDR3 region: CASSERGSGGWTGELFF. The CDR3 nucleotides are TGTGCCAGCAGCGAGAGGGGTAGCGGGGGCTGGACCGGGGAGCTGTTTTTT.

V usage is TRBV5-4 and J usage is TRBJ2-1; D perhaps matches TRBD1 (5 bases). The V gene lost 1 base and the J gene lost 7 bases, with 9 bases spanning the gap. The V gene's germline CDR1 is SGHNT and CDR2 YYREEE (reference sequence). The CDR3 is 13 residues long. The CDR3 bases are TGTGCCAGCAGCTTGACAGGCCAAAATGAGCAGTTCTTC. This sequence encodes CASSLTGQNEQFF.

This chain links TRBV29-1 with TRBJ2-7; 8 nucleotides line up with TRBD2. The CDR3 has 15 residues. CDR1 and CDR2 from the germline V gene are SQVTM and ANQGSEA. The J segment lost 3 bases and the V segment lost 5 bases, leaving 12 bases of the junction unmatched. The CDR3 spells CSVKGGRAGGYEQYF. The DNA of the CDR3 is TGCAGCGTTAAGGGTGGTAGGGCGGGAGGCTACGAGCAGTACTTC.

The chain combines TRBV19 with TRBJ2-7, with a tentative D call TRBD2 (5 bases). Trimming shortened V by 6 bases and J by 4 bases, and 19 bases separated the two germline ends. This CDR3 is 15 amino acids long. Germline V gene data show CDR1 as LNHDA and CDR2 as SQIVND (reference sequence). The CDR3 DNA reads TGTGCCAGTAGCCCGGAGGCAGAGGCAACTTACGAGCAGTACTTC. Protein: CASSPEAEATYEQYF.

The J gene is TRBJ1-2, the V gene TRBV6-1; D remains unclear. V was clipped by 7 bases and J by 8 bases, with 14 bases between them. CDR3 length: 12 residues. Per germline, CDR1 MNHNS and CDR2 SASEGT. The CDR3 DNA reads TGTGCCAGCAAGGAGGGAACGAAGGGCTACACCTTC. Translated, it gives CASKEGTKGYTF.

The CDR3 coding sequence is TGCGCCAGCAGCCCGGAGACAGGAAAACCCACAGATACGCAGTATTTT. Translating gives CASSPETGKPTDTQYF. The chain carries TRBV4-3 and TRBJ2-3; D might be TRBD1 (6 bases). The CDR3 is 16 amino acids. V was clipped by 4 bases and J by 2 bases, with 16 bases between them. Germline values: CDR1 LGHNA, CDR2 YSLEER.

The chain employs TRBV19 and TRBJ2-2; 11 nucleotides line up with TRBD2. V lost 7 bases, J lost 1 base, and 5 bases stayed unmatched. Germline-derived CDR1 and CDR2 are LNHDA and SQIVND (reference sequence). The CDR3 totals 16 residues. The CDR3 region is CASIPLAGGNTGELFF. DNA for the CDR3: TGTGCCAGTATTCCCCTAGCGGGAGGGAACACCGGGGAGCTGTTTTTT.

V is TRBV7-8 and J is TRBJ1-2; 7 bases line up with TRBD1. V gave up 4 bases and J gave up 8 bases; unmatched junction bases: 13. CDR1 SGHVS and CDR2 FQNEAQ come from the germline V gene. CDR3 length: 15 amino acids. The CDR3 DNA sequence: TGTGCCAGCAGCTCCCTGACAGGGACGGTTGGGGGCTACACCTTC. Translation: CASSSLTGTVGGYTF. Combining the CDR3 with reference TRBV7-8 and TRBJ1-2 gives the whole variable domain GAGVSQSPRYKVAKRGQDVALRCDPISGHVSLFWYQQALGQGPEFLTYFQNEAQLDKSGLPSDRFFAERPEGSVSTLKIQRTQQEDSAVYLCASSSLTGTVGGYTFGSGTRLTVV.

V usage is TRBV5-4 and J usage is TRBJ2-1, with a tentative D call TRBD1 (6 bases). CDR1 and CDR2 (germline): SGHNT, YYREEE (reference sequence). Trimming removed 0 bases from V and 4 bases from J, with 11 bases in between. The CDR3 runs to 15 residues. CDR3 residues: CASSLAGRGYNEQFF. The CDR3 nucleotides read TGTGCCAGCAGCTTGGCGGGTAGGGGGTACAATGAGCAGTTCTTC.

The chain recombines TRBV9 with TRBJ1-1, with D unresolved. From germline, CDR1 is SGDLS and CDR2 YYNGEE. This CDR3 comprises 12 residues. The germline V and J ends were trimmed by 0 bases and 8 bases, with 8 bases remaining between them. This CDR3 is CASSVAGREAFF. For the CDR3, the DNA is TGTGCCAGCAGCGTAGCGGGGAGGGAAGCTTTCTTT.

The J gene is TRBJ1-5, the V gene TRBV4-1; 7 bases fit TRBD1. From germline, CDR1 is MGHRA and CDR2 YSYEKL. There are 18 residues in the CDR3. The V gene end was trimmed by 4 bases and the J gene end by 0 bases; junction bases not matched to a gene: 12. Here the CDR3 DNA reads TGCGCCAGCAGCCCCAAACAGGGGACGGGATATAGCAATCAGCCCCAGCATTTT. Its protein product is CASSPKQGTGYSNQPQHF.

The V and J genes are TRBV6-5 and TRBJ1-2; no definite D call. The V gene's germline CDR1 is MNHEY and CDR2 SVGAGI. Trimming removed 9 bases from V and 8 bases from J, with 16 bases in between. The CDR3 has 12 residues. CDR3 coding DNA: TGTGCCAGTACTAAATCGGGAGCGGGCTACACCTTC. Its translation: CASTKSGAGYTF.

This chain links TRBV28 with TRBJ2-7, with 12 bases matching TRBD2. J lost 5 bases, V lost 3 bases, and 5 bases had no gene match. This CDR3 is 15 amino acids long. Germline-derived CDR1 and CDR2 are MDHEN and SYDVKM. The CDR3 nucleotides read TGTGCCAGCAGTTTCCTAGCGGGAGGGCAACACGAGCAGTACTTC. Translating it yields CASSFLAGGQHEQYF.

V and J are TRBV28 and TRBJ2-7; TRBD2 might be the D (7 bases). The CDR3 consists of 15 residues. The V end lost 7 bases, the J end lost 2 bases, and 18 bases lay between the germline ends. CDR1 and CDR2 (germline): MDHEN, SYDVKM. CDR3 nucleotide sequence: TGTGCCAGCACCGCCGGGGGGCCCGCTGCCTACGAGCAGTACTTC. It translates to CASTAGGPAAYEQYF.

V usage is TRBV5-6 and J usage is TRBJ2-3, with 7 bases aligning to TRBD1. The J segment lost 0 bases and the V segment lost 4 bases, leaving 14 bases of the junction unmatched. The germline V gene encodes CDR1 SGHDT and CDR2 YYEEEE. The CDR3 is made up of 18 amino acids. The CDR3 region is CASSRGPELAASTDTQYF. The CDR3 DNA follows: TGTGCCAGCAGCAGGGGGCCCGAGCTAGCCGCAAGCACAGATACGCAGTATTTT.

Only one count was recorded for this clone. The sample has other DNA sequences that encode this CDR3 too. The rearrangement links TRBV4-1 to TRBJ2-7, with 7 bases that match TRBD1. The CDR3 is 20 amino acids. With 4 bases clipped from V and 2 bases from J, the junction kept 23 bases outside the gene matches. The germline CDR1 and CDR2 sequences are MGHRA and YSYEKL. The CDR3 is CASSPQNRPMVGQSPYEQYF. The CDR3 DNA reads TGCGCCAGCAGCCCCCAAAACCGTCCCATGGTGGGACAGTCCCCCTACGAGCAGTACTTC.

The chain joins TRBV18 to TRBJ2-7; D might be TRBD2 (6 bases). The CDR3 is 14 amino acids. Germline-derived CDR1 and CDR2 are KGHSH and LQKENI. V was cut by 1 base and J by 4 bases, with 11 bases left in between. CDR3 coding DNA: TGTGCCAGCTCACCACGTGGGGAGGTATACGAGCAGTACTTC. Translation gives CASSPRGEVYEQYF.

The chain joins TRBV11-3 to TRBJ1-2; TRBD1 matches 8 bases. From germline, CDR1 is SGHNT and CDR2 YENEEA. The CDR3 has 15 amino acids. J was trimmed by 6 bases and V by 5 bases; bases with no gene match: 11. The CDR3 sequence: CASSPRQGLWDGYTF. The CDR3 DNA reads TGTGCCAGCAGCCCTCGACAGGGGTTGTGGGATGGCTACACCTTC.